There are a few counts of the clone carrying this T cell receptor beta chain. The CDR3 extends over 16 amino acids. Germline V gives CDR1 MNHNS, CDR2 SASEGT. V was pared by 5 bases and J by 5 bases, with 18 bases between. The data were obtained in a study of T cells in Graves' hyperthyroidism and ophthalmopathy. TCR beta CDR3 sequences were amplified from RNA transcripts. In the first-round RT-PCR of the TCR CDR3, the HTBI primer set was used. TCRdb passed the multiplex PCR reads through MiXCR, listing each CDR3 protein once. This sample has 360,000 or so distinct CDR3 sequences, with roughly 20% found just once. Uncontrolled infection, other autoimmune disease, pregnancy and lactation each barred patients from inclusion. Diagnoses were established using clinical symptoms, serum thyroxine and TRAb, thyroid ultrasound and orbital computed tomography.

The sequence was collected from a woman between 35 and 50 years old with Graves' ophthalmopathy. This chain uses TRBV6-1 with TRBJ2-2; maybe TRBD2 (5 bases). Sequencing was done on a sample of blood. CDR3 sequence (DNA): TGTGCCAGCAGTCCCCCATGGGGAGTTTTAACCGGGGAGCTGTTTTTT. This translates into CASSPPWGVLTGELFF.